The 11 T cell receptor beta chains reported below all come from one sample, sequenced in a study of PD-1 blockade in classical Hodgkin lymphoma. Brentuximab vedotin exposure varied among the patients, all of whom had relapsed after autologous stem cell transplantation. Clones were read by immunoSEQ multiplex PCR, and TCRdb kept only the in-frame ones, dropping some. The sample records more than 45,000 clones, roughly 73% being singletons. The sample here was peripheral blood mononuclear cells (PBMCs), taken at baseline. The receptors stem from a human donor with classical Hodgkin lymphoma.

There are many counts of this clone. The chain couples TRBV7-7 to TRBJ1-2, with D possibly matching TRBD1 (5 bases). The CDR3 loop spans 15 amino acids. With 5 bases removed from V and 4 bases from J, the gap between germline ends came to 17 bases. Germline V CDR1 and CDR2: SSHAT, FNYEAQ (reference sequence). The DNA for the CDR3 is TGTGCCAGCAGCCCGTGGCAGGGTGAGGGCTATGGCTACACCTTC. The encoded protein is CASSPWQGEGYGYTF.

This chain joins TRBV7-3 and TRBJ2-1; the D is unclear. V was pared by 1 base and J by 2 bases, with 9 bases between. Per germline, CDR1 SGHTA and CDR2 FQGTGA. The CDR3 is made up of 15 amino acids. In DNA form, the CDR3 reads TGTGCCAGCAGCTTAATTGAGGCTCCCTACAATGAGCAGTTCTTC. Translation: CASSLIEAPYNEQFF.

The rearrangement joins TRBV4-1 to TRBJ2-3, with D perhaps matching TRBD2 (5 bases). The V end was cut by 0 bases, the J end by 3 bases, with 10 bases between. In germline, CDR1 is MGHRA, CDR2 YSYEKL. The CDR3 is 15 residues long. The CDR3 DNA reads TGCGCCAGCAGCCAAGAGGACTTATCTACAGATACGCAGTATTTT. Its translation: CASSQEDLSTDTQYF.

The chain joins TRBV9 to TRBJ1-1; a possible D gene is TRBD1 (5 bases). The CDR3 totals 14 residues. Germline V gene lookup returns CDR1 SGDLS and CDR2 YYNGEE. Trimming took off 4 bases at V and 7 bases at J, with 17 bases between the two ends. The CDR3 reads CASSPGGGAIEAFF. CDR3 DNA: TGTGCCAGCAGCCCCGGGGGAGGGGCCATTGAAGCTTTCTTT.

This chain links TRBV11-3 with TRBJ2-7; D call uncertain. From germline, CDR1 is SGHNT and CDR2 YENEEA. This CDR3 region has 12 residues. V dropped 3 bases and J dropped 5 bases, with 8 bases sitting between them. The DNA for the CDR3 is TGTGCCAGCAGCTTGCTAGAGGACGAGCAGTACTTC. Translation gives CASSLLEDEQYF.

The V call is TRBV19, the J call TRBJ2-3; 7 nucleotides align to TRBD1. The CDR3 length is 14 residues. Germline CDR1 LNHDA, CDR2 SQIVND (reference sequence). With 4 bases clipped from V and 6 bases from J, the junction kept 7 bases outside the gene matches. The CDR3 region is CASSKGGPFDTQYF. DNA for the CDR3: TGTGCCAGTAGTAAAGGGGGCCCCTTTGATACGCAGTATTTT.

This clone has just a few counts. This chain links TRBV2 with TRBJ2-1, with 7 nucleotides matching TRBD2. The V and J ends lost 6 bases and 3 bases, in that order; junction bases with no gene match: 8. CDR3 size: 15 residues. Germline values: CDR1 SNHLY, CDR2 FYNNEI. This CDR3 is CASRGGTMLYNEQFF. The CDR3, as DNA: TGTGCCAGCAGGGGGGGGACTATGCTCTACAATGAGCAGTTCTTC.

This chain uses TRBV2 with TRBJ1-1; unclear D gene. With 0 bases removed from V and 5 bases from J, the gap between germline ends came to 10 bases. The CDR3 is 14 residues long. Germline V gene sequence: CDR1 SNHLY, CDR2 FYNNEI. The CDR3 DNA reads TGTGCCAGCAGTGAAGCCCAGCGGTTGACTGAAGCTTTCTTT. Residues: CASSEAQRLTEAFF.

In nucleotides, the CDR3 is TGTGCCAGCAGTGAAGGCCTAGGAGAGACCCAGCATTTT. Amino acid sequence: CASSEGLGETQHF. The chain uses TRBV2 and TRBJ1-5; D unclear. The CDR3 is made up of 13 amino acids. V lost 1 base and J lost 11, with 12 bases in between. Germline V gene data show CDR1 as SNHLY and CDR2 as FYNNEI.

CDR3 protein: CASSFTPNTEAFF. As DNA, the CDR3 is TGTGCCAGCAGCTTTACACCAAACACTGAAGCTTTCTTT. This chain joins TRBV11-3 and TRBJ1-1, with D unresolved. V lost 3 bases, J lost 2 bases, and 7 bases lay in between. The length of the CDR3 is 13 residues. The V gene's germline CDR1 is SGHNT and CDR2 YENEEA.

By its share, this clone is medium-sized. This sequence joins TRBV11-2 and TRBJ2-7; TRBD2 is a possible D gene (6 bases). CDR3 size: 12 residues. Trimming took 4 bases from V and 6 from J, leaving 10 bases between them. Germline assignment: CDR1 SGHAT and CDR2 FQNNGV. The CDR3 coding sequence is TGTGCCAGCAGCTCGGGGGATGGCGAGCAGTACTTC. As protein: CASSSGDGEQYF.